These 7 T cell receptor beta chains were all obtained from the same sample, sequenced in a study of shared clonotypes between healthy human individuals (dated by TCRdb to the early 2020s). The library was obtained by the immunoSEQ multiplex PCR assay. TCRdb re-hosts the immuneACCESS table, in-frame sequences only. Its copies lack some clones; in the studies checked, an unresolved V gene accounts for under half of them, and the cause for the rest is not known. The sample records a few million clones, approximately 93% of which are singletons. The ten top clones hold approximately 0.4% of the sample. The sample consisted of naive CD4+ T cells from PBMCs. In the paper's terms, the cell subset or site label means: CD45RA+ positively selected. These receptors were taken from a man aged 18 to 35 in good health. Some clones in this sample may be carry-over from other donors' samples.

CDR3 nucleotides: TGTGCCAGCAGTTTATTTCGGAATACGCAGTATTTT. This gives the protein CASSLFRNTQYF. The J gene is TRBJ2-3, the V gene TRBV28; D call uncertain. CDR1 and CDR2 (germline): MDHEN, SYDVKM. The ends were cut back, 1 base at V and 7 bases at J, with 6 bases in the middle. The length of the CDR3 is 12 residues.

The rearrangement joins TRBV9 to TRBJ1-2, with D hard to call. This CDR3 contains 14 residues. CDR1 and CDR2 (germline): SGDLS, YYNGEE. V dropped 0 bases and J dropped 6 bases, with 12 bases sitting between them. CDR3 nucleotide sequence: TGTGCCAGCAGCGTAGCTAGGGCAGGCCATGGCTACACCTTC. Its protein is CASSVARAGHGYTF. The variable domain in full, completed from reference TRBV9 and TRBJ1-2, reads DSGVTQTPKHLITATGQRVTLRCSPRSGDLSVYWYQQSLDQGLQFLIQYYNGEERAKGNILERFSAQQFPDLHSELNLSSLELGDSALYFCASSVARAGHGYTFGSGTRLTVV.

The V call is TRBV13, the J call TRBJ2-7; possibly TRBD1 for D (5 bases). V was clipped by 5 bases and J by 3 bases, with 14 bases between them. The CDR3 loop spans 14 amino acids. Germline CDR1 reads PRHDT; CDR2 reads FYEKMQ (reference sequence). This chain's CDR3 is CASSPPRDSYEQYF. CDR3 DNA sequence: TGTGCCAGCAGCCCCCCCCGCGACAGCTACGAGCAGTACTTC.

This rearrangement joins TRBV28 to TRBJ1-5, with 12 bases fitting TRBD1. Germline CDR1 reads MDHEN; CDR2 reads SYDVKM. The CDR3 has 17 residues. J lost 1 base, V lost 5 bases, and 6 bases had no gene match. CDR3 protein: CASSGGQGAPSNQPQHF. CDR3 nucleotide sequence: TGTGCCAGCAGTGGGGGACAGGGGGCGCCGAGCAATCAGCCCCAGCATTTT.

This clone has a single count. Other DNA sequences in this sample translate to the same CDR3. The chain recombines TRBV2 with TRBJ2-1; no definite D call. This CDR3 has 11 residues. The V end was cut by 6 bases, the J end by 2 bases, with 2 bases between. The germline CDR1 and CDR2 sequences are SNHLY and FYNNEI. CDR3 DNA sequence: TGTGCCAGCAGGGCCTACAATGAGCAGTTCTTC. This encodes CASRAYNEQFF.

V gene TRBV9 combines with J gene TRBJ2-7, with D maybe TRBD1 (5 bases). Germline V gives CDR1 SGDLS, CDR2 YYNGEE. Trimming cost V 0 bases and J 2 bases, with 9 bases left between them. This CDR3 contains 14 residues. The CDR3 here is CASSVGDSTYEQYF. The CDR3 bases are TGTGCCAGCAGCGTAGGAGACAGCACCTACGAGCAGTACTTC.

The rearrangement joins TRBV4-1 to TRBJ1-3; D gene unclear. There are 15 residues in the CDR3. Germline CDR1 is MGHRA and CDR2 is YSYEKL. The V end lost 2 bases, the J end lost 2 bases, and 10 bases lay between the germline ends. The CDR3 loop is CASSQTSTTGNTIYF. Written as DNA, the CDR3 is TGCGCCAGCAGCCAAACCTCAACAACTGGAAACACCATATATTTT.